This entry features one TCR beta chain sequence. The antigen remains unidentified. Germline V gives CDR1 MNHNY, CDR2 SVGAGI (reference sequence). This CDR3 comprises 16 residues. Trimming cost V 0 bases and J 4 bases; bases outside gene matches: 5. This sample is part of a study of Ad26.COV2.S vaccination and SARS-CoV-2 variants. For the study at large: Donor had been placed in the Ad26.COV2.S arm of the COV1001 trial.

Study-level points and caveats: Whether participants received vaccine or placebo, their non-spike TCR breadth was similar.

TCRdb keeps only in-frame clones here, not all; method: immunoSEQ multiplex PCR. The data show about 350,000 clones, approximately 81% seen once. Treatment given: approximately 18 received Ad26.COV2.S at low or high dose, single or two shots; about five received placebo; per-sample allocation not given. The samples were gathered on day 63 after the first injection of vaccine or placebo. The sample came from a Boston adult aged 18-55 years. Vaccine was an Ad26 vector expressing Wuhan-strain SARS-CoV-2 spike. The receptor's source is a person between 18 and 60 years old who received the Ad26.COV2.S COVID-19 vaccine or a placebo. This material consisted of peripheral blood, taken in a trial of Ad26.COV2.S vaccine versus placebo. The chain uses TRBV6-6 and TRBJ2-1, with 8 bases lining up with TRBD2. The CDR3 here is CASSYSGGGRYNEQFF. As DNA, the CDR3 is TGTGCCAGCAGTTACTCCGGCGGGGGGCGATACAATGAGCAGTTCTTC.